The T cell receptor (beta chain) described here comes from a study of T cell clonality in common variable immunodeficiency. This clone came up a few times. Antigen specificity is unknown. The read gets to within 3 residues of the CDR3 end, and the germline J gene fills in the rest. Generated by immunoSEQ multiplex PCR, the TCRdb table keeps only in-frame clones and is missing some. Listed for the sample are tens of thousands of clones, none seen a single time. Broader study findings: CVID subjects shared fewer TCRbeta clones than healthy controls did. CVID subjects showed higher TCRbeta clonality than healthy controls. Reportedly, TCR beta sequences from common variable immunodeficiency showed fewer deletions and N-nucleotide insertions.

Patients and controls were mostly of Caucasian heritage. Blood came from CVID subjects not ill and not taking immunomodulatory or immunosuppressive medication. The CDR3 contains 16 residues. J gave up 5 bases and V 5 bases, and 10 bases lay outside the gene matches. The germline gives CDR1 SNHLY, CDR2 FYNNEI. This clonotype was obtained from a human donor with common variable immunodeficiency. The source material was peripheral blood mononuclear cells. This sequence joins TRBV2 and TRBJ2-1, with TRBD2 identical over 9 bases. The CDR3 sequence is CASSRQPGTSHNEQFF. The part of the CDR3 DNA that was read is TGTGCCAGCAGTAGACAGCCCGGGACTAGCCACAATGAG.